This T cell receptor beta chain was found in a study of Tregs in tolerant kidney transplant recipients (dated by TCRdb to between 2018 and 2020). About the investigation overall: The transplants used related donors with nonmyeloablative bone marrow transplantation, and mixed chimerism in the human trials was transient. The study applied TCRbeta sequencing to find donor-specific regulatory T cells before combined kidney and bone marrow transplantation and then followed those same cells after transplant. General findings and caveats noted by the study authors: For some patients the PCR primers changed over time, which made it impossible to compare the samples from those patients at the nucleotide level. In tolerant patients, the expansion of donor-specific Tregs was greater than global Treg expansion, suggesting that the expansion was antigen-driven rather than nonspecific. Expanding Tregs with activated donor B cells appeared to identify the most biologically relevant and donor-specific TCRbeta repertoire. Biological reproducibility was not directly assessed, although technical replication error appeared to be minimal. The study was limited by small patient numbers, and the findings need validation in larger populations and under other immunosuppression protocols.

Comment on this clone: There is no known antigen for this receptor. Within one base of it there is no much larger clone, and no base qualities were kept.

For TCRbeta CDR3 sequencing, genomic DNA from the sorted cells was extracted using the QIAGEN DNeasy Blood and Tissue Kit. High-throughput TCRbeta CDR3 sequencing, including PCR amplification with bias correction and internal controls, was performed commercially through immunoSEQ. The published analysis was carried out like this. Unique productive TCRbeta sequences were defined by CDR3 nucleotide sequence where primers matched, otherwise by CDR3 amino acid sequence with Vbeta and Jbeta genes. To correct sorting error, sequences shared between sorted populations at a frequency ratio of 2:1 or less were removed; the rest were assigned to the higher population. A sequence was defined as donor-reactive if the sequence was expanded at least 5-fold in CFSE-low cells compared with unstimulated cells and had a frequency of at least 0.01% in CFSE-low cells. Jensen-Shannon divergence, calculated on the top 100 TCRbeta sequences ranked by frequency, was used to quantify repertoire divergence. When a sample had multiple sequencing runs, each run was corrected for sorting error separately and the runs were then pooled. TCRdb mirrors the immuneACCESS table, restricted to in-frame sequences. Some clones are absent from its copies; in checked studies, under half trace to an unresolved V gene, and the reason for the others is unknown. V and J calls and clone size come straight from that table; D and trimming were deduced from the DNA. The sample table records several thousand clones; roughly 85% of these occur just once. The top ten hold roughly 1.6% of the sample.

What this sample's time point label stands for: blood sample drawn before combined kidney and bone marrow transplant. Thawed PBMCs were FACS-sorted into unstimulated Tregs (CD4+CD25+CD127-), CD4+ non-Tregs (CD4+CD25-), CD4 cells and CD8 cells. Before Treg sorting, thawed PBMCs were rested overnight at 37°C with approximately 210 IU/ml IL-2. A few combined kidney and bone marrow transplant recipients from the ITN036ST trial were included as patients, and samples were available only from these trial subjects. Healthy control blood was processed by Ficoll density gradient to PBMCs and cryopreserved; patient PBMCs were collected before and after transplant. From the cysteine through the phenylalanine, the CDR3 covers 14 amino acids. The entry retains the CDR3 DNA only, 42 bases that are in frame from base 1. Taken from the germline V gene, the CDR1 and CDR2 loops are KGHSH and LQKENI. V is shortened by 0 bases, J by 9 bases, and the region joining them spans 12 bases.

This TCR was recovered from a human donor who received a combined kidney and bone marrow transplant. Recombination linked TRBV18 to TRBJ2-1; TRBD1 might be the D gene, on 5 matching bases. Sequenced here: Tregs from blood, sampled before the transplant. The CDR3 reads as follows: CASSPPSQGGEQFF. The bases are TGTGCCAGCTCACCACCGTCCCAGGGCGGTGAGCAGTTCTTC.